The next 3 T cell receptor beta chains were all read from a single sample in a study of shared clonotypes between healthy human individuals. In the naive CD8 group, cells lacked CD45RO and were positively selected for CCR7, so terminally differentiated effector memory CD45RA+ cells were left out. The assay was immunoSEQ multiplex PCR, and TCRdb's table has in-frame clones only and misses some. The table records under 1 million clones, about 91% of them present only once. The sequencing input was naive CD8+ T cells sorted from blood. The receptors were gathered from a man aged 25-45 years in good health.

CDR3 sequence (DNA): TGTGCCAGCAGCTTTCTACAGGGCCGGGAGACCCAGTACTTC. This codes for CASSFLQGRETQYF. The chain has TRBV11-2 and TRBJ2-5; TRBD1 is a possible D gene (6 bases). Germline CDR1 and CDR2: SGHAT and FQNNGV. Trimming took off 3 bases at V and 5 bases at J, with 13 bases between the two ends. This CDR3 region has 14 residues.

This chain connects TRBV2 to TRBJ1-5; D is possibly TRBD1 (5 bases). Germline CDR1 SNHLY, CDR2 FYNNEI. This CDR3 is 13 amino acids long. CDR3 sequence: CGTGPPSSQPQHF. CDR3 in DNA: TGTGGAACAGGACCCCCCTCCAGTCAGCCCCAGCATTTT.

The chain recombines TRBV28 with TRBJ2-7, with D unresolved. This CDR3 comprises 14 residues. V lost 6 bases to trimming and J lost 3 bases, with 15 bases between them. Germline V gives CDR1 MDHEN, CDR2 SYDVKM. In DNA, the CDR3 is TGTGCCAGCAGCCCTACTGTGGGATTCTACGAGCAGTACTTC. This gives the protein CASSPTVGFYEQYF.